A selection of T cell receptor beta chains follows, all from one sample in a study of T cells after yellow fever vaccination. TCRdb fed the 5' RACE reads into MiXCR, producing one record per CDR3 protein. Of a few hundred thousand distinct CDR3 sequences in the sample, roughly 7% were seen once. The sequencing here drew on PBMCs, taken roughly 47 days after the first yellow fever vaccination. All receptors come from a man between 18 and 29 years old who received the YFV17D yellow fever vaccine. Both conserved end residues are part of each CDR3. A D gene is named only where the DNA matches it firmly. Not every row has a clone size; where given, it reads once, few, many or a size class.

D,size,V,J,CDR3,DNA
.,few,TRBV6-2/TRBV6-3,TRBJ2-5,CASSYQGGLETQYF,TGTGCCAGCAGTTACCAGGGGGGGTTGGAGACCCAGTACTTC
.,many,TRBV20-1,TRBJ2-5,CSARAGRETQYF,TGCAGTGCACGGGCAGGGCGGGAGACCCAGTACTTC
TRBD2,few,TRBV6-1,TRBJ2-2,CASSTTSRGGGGELFF,TGTGCCAGCAGTACCACCTCGCGGGGGGGCGGCGGGGAGCTGTTTTTT
.,few,TRBV20-1,TRBJ2-2,CSDPSPGGGTGELFF,TGCAGTGATCCATCCCCAGGGGGAGGCACCGGGGAGCTGTTTTTT
TRBD1,few,TRBV7-2,TRBJ2-7,CASSLSFGQGYEQYF,TGTGCCAGCAGCTTAAGTTTCGGACAGGGCTACGAGCAGTACTTC
.,.,TRBV20-1,TRBJ1-3,CSAIPRAYGNTIYF,TGCAGTGCTATCCCCCGGGCGTACGGAAACACCATATATTTT
.,.,TRBV29-1,TRBJ1-2,CSVEVRGRASREGYTF,TGCAGCGTTGAAGTCCGGGGGCGAGCCTCTAGAGAAGGCTACACCTTC
.,few,TRBV4-1,TRBJ1-1,CASSRSELGNTEAFF,TGCGCCAGCAGCCGCTCCGAGTTGGGGAACACTGAAGCTTTCTTT
.,.,TRBV5-1,TRBJ2-5,CASSLAGVAETQYF,TGCGCCAGCAGCTTGGCAGGGGTTGCAGAGACCCAGTACTTC
.,few,TRBV4-3,TRBJ2-1,CASSQDWGETYNEQFF,TGCGCCAGCAGCCAAGATTGGGGGGAGACCTACAATGAGCAGTTCTTC
.,many,TRBV29-1,TRBJ2-3,CSVRGRSTDTQYF,TGCAGCGTCCGGGGCAGGAGCACAGATACGCAGTATTTT
TRBD1,many,TRBV18,TRBJ1-2,CASSPLDRGDGYTF,TGTGCCAGCTCACCCCTCGACAGGGGCGATGGCTACACCTTC
TRBD1,few,TRBV12-5,TRBJ2-2,CASGQGQTNTGELFF,TGTGCTAGTGGCCAGGGACAGACGAACACCGGGGAGCTGTTTTTT
.,many,TRBV6-1,TRBJ2-5,CATGGLGGEETQYF,TGTGCCACAGGGGGATTGGGGGGGGAGGAGACCCAGTACTTC
TRBD1,.,TRBV25-1,TRBJ1-1,CATPRQGFETEAFF,TGTGCCACCCCGAGACAGGGGTTTGAAACTGAAGCTTTCTTT
.,many,TRBV12-3/TRBV12-4,TRBJ2-3,CASLAVQSTDTQYF,TGTGCCAGCTTGGCCGTACAGAGCACAGATACGCAGTATTTT
TRBD1,.,TRBV10-3,TRBJ1-4,CAISGTGVNFNVEKLFF,TGTGCCATCAGCGGGACAGGTGTGAACTTTAACGTTGAAAAACTGTTTTTT
TRBD1,.,TRBV5-5,TRBJ1-5,CASSFGDRGVPRNQPQHF,TGTGCCAGCAGCTTTGGGGACAGGGGTGTACCTCGCAATCAGCCCCAGCATTTT
TRBD2,few,TRBV18,TRBJ2-3,CASSAPLAGLSTDTQYF,TGTGCCAGCTCAGCACCATTAGCGGGGCTAAGCACAGATACGCAGTATTTT
.,.,TRBV6-5,TRBJ1-5,CASSLERPPPTRPQHF,TGTGCCAGCAGTCTCGAGAGGCCACCCCCTACGAGGCCCCAGCATTTT
TRBD2,.,TRBV27,TRBJ2-1,CASRPLGTRNNEQFF,TGTGCCAGCAGACCCCTCGGGACTAGAAACAATGAGCAGTTCTTC
TRBD2,few,TRBV5-4,TRBJ2-1,CASRIGLAGYNEQFF,TGTGCCAGCAGAATTGGACTAGCGGGTTACAATGAGCAGTTCTTC
.,.,TRBV6-2/TRBV6-3,TRBJ1-5,CASSYKDSNQPQHF,TGTGCCAGCAGTTATAAGGATAGCAATCAGCCCCAGCATTTT
.,.,TRBV18,TRBJ1-1,CASSPLSTGSHTEAFF,TGTGCCAGCTCACCACTTTCGACCGGGTCCCACACTGAAGCTTTCTTT
.,many,TRBV5-1,TRBJ2-1,CASSLLGSSYNEQFF,TGTGCCAGCAGCTTGCTAGGGAGCTCCTACAATGAGCAGTTCTTC
.,few,TRBV12-3/TRBV12-4,TRBJ1-2,CASSRGGDGYTF,TGTGCCAGCTCGAGGGGGGGGGATGGCTACACCTTC
TRBD2,.,TRBV5-1,TRBJ2-3,CASSSASGGTDTQYF,TGCGCCAGCAGCTCGGCGAGCGGGGGCACAGATACGCAGTATTTT
.,.,TRBV6-5,TRBJ2-1,CASSYSSLAEGLASF,TGTGCCAGCAGTTACTCGAGCTTGGCGGAGGGACTTGCGAGCTTC
TRBD1,.,TRBV12-3/TRBV12-4,TRBJ2-7,CASSFSDRDYEQYF,TGTGCCAGCAGTTTTTCCGACAGGGACTACGAGCAGTACTTC
.,.,TRBV1,TRBJ1-6,CTSSQRKDRSDSPLHF,TGCACCAGCAGCCAAAGGAAGGACAGGAGTGATTCACCCCTCCACTTT
TRBD2,few,TRBV19,TRBJ2-5,CASSPPAGGLETQYF,TGTGCCAGTAGTCCCCCGGCGGGGGGATTAGAGACCCAGTACTTC
.,few,TRBV14,TRBJ2-2,CASSRVRGANTGELFF,TGTGCCAGCAGCCGGGTGAGGGGAGCGAACACCGGGGAGCTGTTTTTT
.,many,TRBV4-3,TRBJ2-3,CASSQDAGTDTQYF,TGCGCCAGCAGCCAAGATGCGGGCACAGATACGCAGTATTTT
.,.,TRBV18,TRBJ2-2,CASSPPETENTGELFF,TGTGCCAGCTCACCACCTGAGACGGAAAACACCGGGGAGCTGTTTTTT
TRBD1,.,TRBV19,TRBJ1-1,CASSLIVGQGNTEAFF,TGTGCCAGTAGTCTTATTGTGGGACAGGGTAACACTGAAGCTTTCTTT
TRBD1,many,TRBV12-3/TRBV12-4,TRBJ1-2,CASSYGTGGSTGYTF,TGTGCCAGCAGTTATGGGACAGGGGGCTCCACTGGCTACACCTTC
.,.,TRBV20-1,TRBJ2-1,CSAPRDHGEQFF,TGCAGTGCCCCCAGAGACCACGGTGAGCAGTTCTTC
TRBD1,.,TRBV18,TRBJ2-1,CASSRDRGYNEQFF,TGTGCCAGCTCACGGGACAGGGGCTATAATGAGCAGTTCTTC
.,few,TRBV5-1,TRBJ2-1,CASSPGQQYNEQFF,TGCGCCAGCAGCCCCGGACAGCAATACAATGAGCAGTTCTTC
.,few,TRBV20-1,TRBJ2-2,CSASRGSGELFF,TGCAGTGCTAGTAGGGGTTCCGGGGAGCTGTTTTTT
.,few,TRBV12-3/TRBV12-4,TRBJ2-3,CASRKLDLSTDTQYF,TGTGCCAGCAGGAAACTTGATCTCAGCACAGATACGCAGTATTTT
.,few,TRBV6-1,TRBJ2-2,CASIQYSNTGELFF,TGTGCCAGCATTCAGTATTCTAACACCGGGGAGCTGTTTTTT
.,few,TRBV29-1,TRBJ2-3,CSVERTGPGSDTQYF,TGCAGCGTTGAAAGGACGGGGCCCGGCTCAGATACGCAGTATTTT
TRBD1,few,TRBV2,TRBJ1-6,CASSPQGGLNSPLHF,TGTGCCAGCAGTCCTCAGGGGGGGTTGAATTCACCCCTCCACTTT
.,.,TRBV29-1,TRBJ1-1,CSVAYPGRLNTEAFF,TGCAGCGTTGCCTACCCGGGACGGCTCAACACTGAAGCTTTCTTT
.,.,TRBV7-3,TRBJ1-1,CASSLGPRGGNTEAFF,TGTGCCAGCAGCTTAGGCCCTCGTGGAGGGAACACTGAAGCTTTCTTT
.,many,TRBV18,TRBJ2-3,CASSPASASDTQYF,TGTGCCAGCTCACCGGCCAGCGCTTCCGATACGCAGTATTTT
TRBD1,many,TRBV18,TRBJ2-7,CASSPRTGAYEQYF,TGTGCCAGCTCACCTCGGACAGGCGCCTACGAGCAGTACTTC
TRBD1,.,TRBV30,TRBJ1-5,CAWSAGTVNQPQHF,TGTGCCTGGAGTGCGGGGACAGTGAATCAGCCCCAGCATTTT
.,few,TRBV5-1,TRBJ1-1,CASSSLVGAVDTEAFF,TGCGCCAGCAGCTCTCTGGTGGGGGCGGTCGACACTGAAGCTTTCTTT
.,few,TRBV7-3,TRBJ2-1,CASSSQGAGASYNEQFF,TGTGCCAGCAGTTCTCAGGGTGCGGGGGCTTCCTACAATGAGCAGTTCTTC
TRBD2,few,TRBV6-5,TRBJ2-3,CASSYSLAGGTDTQYF,TGTGCCAGCAGTTACTCGCTTGCGGGGGGGACAGATACGCAGTATTTT
.,few,TRBV2,TRBJ2-3,CASSGYLDTDTQYF,TGTGCCAGCAGTGGATATTTAGACACAGATACGCAGTATTTT
.,.,TRBV7-8,TRBJ1-1,CASSSTSDRIRTFF,TGTGCCAGCAGCTCCACCTCCGACAGGATTCGCACTTTCTTT
TRBD2,.,TRBV12-5,TRBJ2-1,CASGLQAGVLNEQFF,TGTGCTAGTGGTTTACAGGCGGGGGTCCTCAATGAGCAGTTCTTC
TRBD1,.,TRBV11-3,TRBJ2-3,CASRRTGSDTQYF,TGTGCCAGCAGGCGGACAGGGTCGGATACGCAGTATTTT